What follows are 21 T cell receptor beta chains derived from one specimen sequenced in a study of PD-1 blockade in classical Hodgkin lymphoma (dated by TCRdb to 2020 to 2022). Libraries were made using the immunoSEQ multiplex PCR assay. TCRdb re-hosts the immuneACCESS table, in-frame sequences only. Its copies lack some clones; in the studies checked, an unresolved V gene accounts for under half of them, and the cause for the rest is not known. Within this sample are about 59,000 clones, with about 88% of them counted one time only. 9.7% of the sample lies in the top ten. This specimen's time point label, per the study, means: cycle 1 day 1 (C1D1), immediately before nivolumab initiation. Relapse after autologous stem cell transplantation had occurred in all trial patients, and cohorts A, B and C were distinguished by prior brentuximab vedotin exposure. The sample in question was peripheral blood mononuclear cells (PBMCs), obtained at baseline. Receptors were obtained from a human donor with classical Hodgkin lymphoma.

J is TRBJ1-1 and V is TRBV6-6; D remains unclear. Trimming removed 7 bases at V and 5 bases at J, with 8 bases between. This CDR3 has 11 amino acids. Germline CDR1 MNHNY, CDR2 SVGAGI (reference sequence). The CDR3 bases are TGTGCCAGCACGAGGTTAACTGAAGCTTTCTTT. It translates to CASTRLTEAFF.

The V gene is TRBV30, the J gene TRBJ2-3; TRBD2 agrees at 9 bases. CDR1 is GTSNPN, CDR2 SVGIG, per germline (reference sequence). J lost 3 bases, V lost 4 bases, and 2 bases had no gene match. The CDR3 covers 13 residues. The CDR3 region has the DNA TGTGCCTGGACCAGCGGGAGGACAGATACGCAGTATTTT. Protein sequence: CAWTSGRTDTQYF.

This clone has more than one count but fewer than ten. This CDR3 is CASSLVGRGLKNTGELFF. CDR3 coding DNA: TGTGCCAGCAGCTTAGTGGGGCGGGGCCTGAAGAACACCGGGGAGCTGTTTTTT. The chain links TRBV7-8 to TRBJ2-2; perhaps TRBD2 as D (6 bases). The V gene's germline CDR1 is SGHVS and CDR2 FQNEAQ. This CDR3 is built from 18 residues. V lost 1 base, J lost 1 base, and 16 bases lay in between.

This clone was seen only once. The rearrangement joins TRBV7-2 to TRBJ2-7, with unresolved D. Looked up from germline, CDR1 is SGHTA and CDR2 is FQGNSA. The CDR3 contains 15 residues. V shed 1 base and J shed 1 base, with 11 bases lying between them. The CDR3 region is CASSLVARSSYEQYF. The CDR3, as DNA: TGTGCCAGCAGCTTAGTGGCTAGAAGTTCCTACGAGCAGTACTTC.

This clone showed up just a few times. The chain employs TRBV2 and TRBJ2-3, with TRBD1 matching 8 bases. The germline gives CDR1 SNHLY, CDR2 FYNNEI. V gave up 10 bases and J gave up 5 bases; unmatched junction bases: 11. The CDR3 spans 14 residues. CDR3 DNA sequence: TGTGCCACGCGGAGGACAGGGAATTTAGATACGCAGTATTTT. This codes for CATRRTGNLDTQYF.

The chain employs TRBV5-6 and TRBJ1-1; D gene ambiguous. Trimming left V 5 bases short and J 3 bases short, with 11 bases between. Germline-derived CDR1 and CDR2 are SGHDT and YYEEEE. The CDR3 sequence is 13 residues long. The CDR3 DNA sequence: TGTGCCAGCAGTCTAATGATGGACACTGAAGCTTTCTTT. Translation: CASSLMMDTEAFF.

The CDR3 protein is CASSHILDPNEQFF. The CDR3 DNA reads TGTGCCAGCAGCCACATACTAGATCCCAATGAGCAGTTCTTC. The rearrangement uses TRBV14 and TRBJ2-1, with D perhaps matching TRBD2 (5 bases). The germline V and J ends were trimmed by 3 bases and 6 bases, with 12 bases remaining between them. Germline CDR1 SGHDN, CDR2 FVKESK. The CDR3 runs to 14 residues.

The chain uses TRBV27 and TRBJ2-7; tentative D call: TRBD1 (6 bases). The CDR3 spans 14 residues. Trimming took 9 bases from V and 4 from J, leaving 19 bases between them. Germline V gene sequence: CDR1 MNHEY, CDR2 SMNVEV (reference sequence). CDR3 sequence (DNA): TGTGCCAGTAGCCCCTTGACAGGCGGGTACGAGCAGTACTTC. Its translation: CASSPLTGGYEQYF.

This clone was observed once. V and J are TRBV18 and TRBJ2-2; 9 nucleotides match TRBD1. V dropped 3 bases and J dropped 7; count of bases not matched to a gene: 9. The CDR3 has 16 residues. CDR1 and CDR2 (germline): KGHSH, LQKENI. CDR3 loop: CASSPRGDREYGELFF. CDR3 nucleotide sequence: TGTGCCAGCTCACCGAGAGGGGACAGGGAGTACGGGGAGCTGTTTTTT.

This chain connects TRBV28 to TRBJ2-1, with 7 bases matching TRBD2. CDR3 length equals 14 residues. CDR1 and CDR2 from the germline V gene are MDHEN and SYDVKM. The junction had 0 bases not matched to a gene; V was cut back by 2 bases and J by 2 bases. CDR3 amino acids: CASSLAGAYNEQFF. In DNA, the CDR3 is TGTGCCAGCAGTTTAGCGGGAGCCTACAATGAGCAGTTCTTC.

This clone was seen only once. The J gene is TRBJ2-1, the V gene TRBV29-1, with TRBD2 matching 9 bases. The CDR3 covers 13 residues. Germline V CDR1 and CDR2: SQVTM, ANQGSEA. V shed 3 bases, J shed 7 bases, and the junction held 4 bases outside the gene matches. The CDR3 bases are TGCAGCGTTGAGTGGCTAGCGGGAAATGAGCAGTTCTTC. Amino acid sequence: CSVEWLAGNEQFF.

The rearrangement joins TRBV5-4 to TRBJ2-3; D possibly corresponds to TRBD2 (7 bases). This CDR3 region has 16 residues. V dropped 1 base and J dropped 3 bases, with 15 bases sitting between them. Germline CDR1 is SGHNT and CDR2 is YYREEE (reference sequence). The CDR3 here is CASSLRTAGSTDTQYF. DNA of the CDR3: TGTGCCAGCAGCTTGCGGACAGCGGGGAGTACAGATACGCAGTATTTT.

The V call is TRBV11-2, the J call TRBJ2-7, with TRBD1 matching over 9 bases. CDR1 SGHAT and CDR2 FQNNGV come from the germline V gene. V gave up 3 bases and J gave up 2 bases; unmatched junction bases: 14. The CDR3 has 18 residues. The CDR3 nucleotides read TGTGCCAGCAGCTTCAGGTCGGGACAGGGTGTTCTGGCCTACGAGCAGTACTTC. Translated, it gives CASSFRSGQGVLAYEQYF.

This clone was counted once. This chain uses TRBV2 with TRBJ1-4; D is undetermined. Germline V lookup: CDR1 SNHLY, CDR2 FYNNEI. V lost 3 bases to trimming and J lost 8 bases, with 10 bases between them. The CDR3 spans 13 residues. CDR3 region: CASSDTVGEKLFF. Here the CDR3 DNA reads TGTGCCAGCAGTGACACCGTTGGGGAAAAACTGTTTTTT.

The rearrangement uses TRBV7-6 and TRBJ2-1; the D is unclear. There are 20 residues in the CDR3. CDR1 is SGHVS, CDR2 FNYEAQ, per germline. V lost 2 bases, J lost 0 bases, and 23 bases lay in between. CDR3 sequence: CASSLFSPGTWARSYNEQFF. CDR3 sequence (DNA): TGTGCCAGCAGCTTATTTTCCCCAGGTACCTGGGCCCGCTCCTACAATGAGCAGTTCTTC.

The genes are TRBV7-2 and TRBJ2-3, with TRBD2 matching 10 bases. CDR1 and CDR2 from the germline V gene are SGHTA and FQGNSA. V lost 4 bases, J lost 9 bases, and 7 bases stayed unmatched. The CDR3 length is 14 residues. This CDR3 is CASSSGLAAGTQYF. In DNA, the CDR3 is TGTGCCAGCAGCTCCGGACTAGCGGCGGGGACGCAGTATTTT.

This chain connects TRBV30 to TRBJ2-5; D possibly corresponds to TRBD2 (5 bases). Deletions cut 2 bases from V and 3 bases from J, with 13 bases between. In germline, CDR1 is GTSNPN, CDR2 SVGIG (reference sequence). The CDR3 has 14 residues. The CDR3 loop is CAWSPGRVKETQYF. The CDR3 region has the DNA TGTGCCTGGAGTCCGGGGAGAGTAAAAGAGACCCAGTACTTC.

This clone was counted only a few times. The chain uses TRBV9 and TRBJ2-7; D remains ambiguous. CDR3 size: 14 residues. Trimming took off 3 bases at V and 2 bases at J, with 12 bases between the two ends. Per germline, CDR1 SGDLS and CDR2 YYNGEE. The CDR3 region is CASSEGYRTYEQYF. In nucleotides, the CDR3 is TGTGCCAGCAGCGAAGGGTACCGAACCTACGAGCAGTACTTC.

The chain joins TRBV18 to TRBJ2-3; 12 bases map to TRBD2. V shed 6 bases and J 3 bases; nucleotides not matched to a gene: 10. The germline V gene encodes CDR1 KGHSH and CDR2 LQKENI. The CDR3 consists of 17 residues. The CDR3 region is CASSPTSGRMWTDTQYF. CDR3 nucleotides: TGTGCCAGCTCCCCTACTAGCGGGAGGATGTGGACAGATACGCAGTATTTT.

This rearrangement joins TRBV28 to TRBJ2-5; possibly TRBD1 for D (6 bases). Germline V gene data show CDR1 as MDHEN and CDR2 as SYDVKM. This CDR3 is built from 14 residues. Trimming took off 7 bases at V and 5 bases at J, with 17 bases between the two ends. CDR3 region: CASTTPRGRETQYF. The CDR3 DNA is TGTGCCAGCACCACCCCCAGGGGCAGGGAGACCCAGTACTTC.

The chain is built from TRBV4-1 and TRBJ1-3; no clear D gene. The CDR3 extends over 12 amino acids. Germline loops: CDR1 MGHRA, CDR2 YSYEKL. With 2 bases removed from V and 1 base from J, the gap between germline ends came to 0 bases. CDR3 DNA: TGCGCCAGCAGCCAATCTGGAAACACCATATATTTT. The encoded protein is CASSQSGNTIYF.